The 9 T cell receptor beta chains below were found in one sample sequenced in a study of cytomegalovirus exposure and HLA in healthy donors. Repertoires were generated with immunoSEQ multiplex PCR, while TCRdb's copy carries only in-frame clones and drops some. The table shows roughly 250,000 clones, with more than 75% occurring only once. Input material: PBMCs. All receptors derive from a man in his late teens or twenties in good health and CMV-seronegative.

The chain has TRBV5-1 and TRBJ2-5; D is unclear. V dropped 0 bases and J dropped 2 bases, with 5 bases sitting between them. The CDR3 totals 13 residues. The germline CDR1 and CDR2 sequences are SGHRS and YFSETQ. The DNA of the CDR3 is TGCGCCAGCAGCTTGGAGCGTCAAGAGACCCAGTACTTC. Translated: CASSLERQETQYF.

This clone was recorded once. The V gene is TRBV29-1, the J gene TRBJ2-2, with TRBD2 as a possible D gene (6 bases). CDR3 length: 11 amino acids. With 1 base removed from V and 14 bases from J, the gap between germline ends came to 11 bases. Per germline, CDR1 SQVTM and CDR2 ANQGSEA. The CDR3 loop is CSVEGSGELFF. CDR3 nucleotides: TGCAGCGTTGAAGGGTCGGGAGAACTGTTTTTT.

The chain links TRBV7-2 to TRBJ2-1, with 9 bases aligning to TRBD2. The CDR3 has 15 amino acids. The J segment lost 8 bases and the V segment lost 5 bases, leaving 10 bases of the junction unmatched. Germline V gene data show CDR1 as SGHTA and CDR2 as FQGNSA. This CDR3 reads CASSLKGREGYEQFF. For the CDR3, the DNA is TGTGCCAGCAGCCTCAAGGGGCGGGAGGGTTATGAGCAGTTCTTC.

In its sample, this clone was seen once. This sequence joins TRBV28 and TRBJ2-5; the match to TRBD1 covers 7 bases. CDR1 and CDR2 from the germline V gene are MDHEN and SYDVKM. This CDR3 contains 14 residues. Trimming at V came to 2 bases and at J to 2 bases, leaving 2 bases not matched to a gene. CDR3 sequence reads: CASSLGDRQETQYF. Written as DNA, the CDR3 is TGTGCCAGCAGTTTAGGGGACAGACAAGAGACCCAGTACTTC. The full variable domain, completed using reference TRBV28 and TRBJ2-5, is DVKVTQSSRYLVKRTGEKVFLECVQDMDHENMFWYRQDPGLGLRLIYFSYDVKMKEKGDIPEGYSVSREKKERFSLILESASTNQTSMYLCASSLGDRQETQYFGPGTRLLVL.

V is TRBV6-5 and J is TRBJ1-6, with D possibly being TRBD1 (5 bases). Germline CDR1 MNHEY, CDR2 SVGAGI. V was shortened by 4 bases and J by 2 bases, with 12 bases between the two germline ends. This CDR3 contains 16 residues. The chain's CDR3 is CASSSLDRTYNSPLHF. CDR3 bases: TGTGCCAGCAGTTCGCTCGACAGAACCTATAATTCACCCCTCCACTTT.

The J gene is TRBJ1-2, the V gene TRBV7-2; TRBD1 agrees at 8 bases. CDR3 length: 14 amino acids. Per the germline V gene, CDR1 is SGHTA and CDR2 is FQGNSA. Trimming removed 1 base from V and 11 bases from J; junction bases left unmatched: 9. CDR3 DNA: TGTGCCAGCAGCTTAGAAAGGACAGGGCCGGGTTACACCTTC. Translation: CASSLERTGPGYTF.

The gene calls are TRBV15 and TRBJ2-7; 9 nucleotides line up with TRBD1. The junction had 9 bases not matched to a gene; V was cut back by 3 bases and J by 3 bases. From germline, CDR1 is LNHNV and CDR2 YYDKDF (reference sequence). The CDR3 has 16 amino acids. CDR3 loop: CATSRPTGTGYYEQYF. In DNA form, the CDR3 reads TGTGCCACCAGCAGGCCAACCGGGACAGGGTACTACGAGCAGTACTTC.

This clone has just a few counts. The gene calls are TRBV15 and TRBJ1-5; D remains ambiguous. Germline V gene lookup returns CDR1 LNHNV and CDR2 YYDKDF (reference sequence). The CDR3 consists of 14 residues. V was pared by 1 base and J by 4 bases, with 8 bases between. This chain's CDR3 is CATSRVGRNQPQHF. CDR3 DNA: TGTGCCACCAGCAGAGTGGGGAGAAATCAGCCCCAGCATTTT.

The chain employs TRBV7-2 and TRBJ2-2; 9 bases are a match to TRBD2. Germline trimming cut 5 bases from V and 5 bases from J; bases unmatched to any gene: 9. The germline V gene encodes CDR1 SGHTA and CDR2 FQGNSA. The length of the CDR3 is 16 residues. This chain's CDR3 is CASSRLVAGVTGELFF. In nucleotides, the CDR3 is TGTGCCAGCAGCCGACTAGTAGCGGGAGTTACCGGGGAGCTGTTTTTT.